This entry is about one T cell receptor beta chain. The CDR3 has 14 amino acids. The germline gives CDR1 SEHNR, CDR2 FQNEAQ (reference sequence). The V segment lost 6 bases and the J segment 4 bases; nucleotides outside the gene matches: 7. This specimen comes from a study of human T cells and chemical hapten exposure. The library gave individual cDNA molecules unique molecular identifiers. From the RACE reads, TCRdb called clonotypes with MiXCR, one entry per CDR3 protein. This table has 70,000 to 90,000 distinct CDR3 sequences, 8.5% to 12% appearing once. Time point of the sample: patch test 2, 6 weeks after DPC sensitization. As to treatment: therapeutic diphenylcyclopropenone sensitization with weekly scalp DPC. Blood sampling occurred before each patch-test application.

The TCR was taken from a woman in her fifties or sixties with alopecia areata. Some clones in this sample may be carry-over from other donors' samples. This material consisted of whole blood, taken in connection with sensitization to the hapten diphenylcyclopropenone (DPC). The gene calls are TRBV7-9 and TRBJ1-1, with 8 bases lining up with TRBD1. CDR3 in DNA: TGTGCCAGCAGACTCGGACAGGGAGGCACTGAAGCTTTCTTT. Translation gives CASRLGQGGTEAFF. The whole variable domain, filled in from reference TRBV7-9 and TRBJ1-1, reads DTGVSQNPRHKITKRGQNVTFRCDPISEHNRLYWYRQTLGQGPEFLTYFQNEAQLEKSRLLSDRFSAERPKGSFSTLEIQRTEQGDSAMYLCASRLGQGGTEAFFGQGTRLTVV.